This T cell receptor (beta chain) was captured in a study of T cells in Graves' hyperthyroidism and ophthalmopathy. This clonotype was picked up a small number of times. What was amplified from RNA transcripts were TCR beta CDR3 regions. HTBI primers were the set used in a first-round RT-PCR of the TCR CDR3. MiXCR was run by TCRdb on the multiplex PCR reads, yielding one entry per CDR3 protein. The table records 330,000 or so distinct CDR3 sequences, around a fifth of them present only once. This CDR3 has 14 residues. The V gene lost 1 base and the J gene lost 10 bases, with 14 bases spanning the gap. The germline V gene encodes CDR1 GTSNPN and CDR2 SVGIG (reference sequence).

The V and J genes are TRBV30 and TRBJ1-6; D may be TRBD1 (5 bases). The clonotype originates from a middle-aged man with Graves' ophthalmopathy. Input material: blood. This CDR3 is CAWSEPGRGSPLHF. The CDR3 DNA sequence: TGTGCCTGGAGTGAGCCGGGACGTGGGTCACCCCTCCACTTT.